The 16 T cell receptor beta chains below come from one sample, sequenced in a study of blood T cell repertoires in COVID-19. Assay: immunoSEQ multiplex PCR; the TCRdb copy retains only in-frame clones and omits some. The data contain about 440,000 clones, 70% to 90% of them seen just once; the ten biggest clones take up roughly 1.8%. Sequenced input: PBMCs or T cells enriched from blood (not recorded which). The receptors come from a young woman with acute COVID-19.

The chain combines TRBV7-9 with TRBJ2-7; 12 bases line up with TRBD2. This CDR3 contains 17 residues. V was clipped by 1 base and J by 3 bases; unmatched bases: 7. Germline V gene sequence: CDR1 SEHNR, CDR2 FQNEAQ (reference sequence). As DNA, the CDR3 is TGTGCCAGCAGCTTAGTTGCTAGCGGGAGGGCCCTCTACGAGCAGTACTTC. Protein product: CASSLVASGRALYEQYF.

Here the CDR3 reads CASSNQGLGQPQHF. The CDR3 DNA sequence: TGTGCCAGCAGCAACCAGGGTCTTGGGCAGCCCCAGCATTTT. This chain connects TRBV28 to TRBJ1-5; maybe TRBD1 (5 bases). The CDR3 is made up of 14 amino acids. V was cut by 6 bases and J by 7 bases, with 16 bases left in between. Germline CDR1 is MDHEN and CDR2 is SYDVKM.

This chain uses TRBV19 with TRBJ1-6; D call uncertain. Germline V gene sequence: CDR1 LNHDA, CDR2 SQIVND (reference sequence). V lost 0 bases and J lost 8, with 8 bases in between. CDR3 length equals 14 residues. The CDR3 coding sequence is TGTGCCAGTAGTATAGAGCGAAGATATTCACCCCTCCACTTT. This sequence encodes CASSIERRYSPLHF. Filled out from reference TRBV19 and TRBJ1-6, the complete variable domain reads DGGITQSPKYLFRKEGQNVTLSCEQNLNHDAMYWYRQDPGQGLRLIYYSQIVNDFQKGDIAEGYSVSREKKESFPLTVTSAQKNPTAFYLCASSIERRYSPLHFGNGTRLTVT.

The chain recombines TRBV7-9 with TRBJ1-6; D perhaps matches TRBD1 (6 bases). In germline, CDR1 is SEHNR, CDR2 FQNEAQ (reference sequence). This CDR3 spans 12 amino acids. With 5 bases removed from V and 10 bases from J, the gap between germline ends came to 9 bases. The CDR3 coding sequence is TGTGCCAGCAGCGGGGGGGGCTCACCCCTCCACTTT. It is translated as CASSGGGSPLHF.

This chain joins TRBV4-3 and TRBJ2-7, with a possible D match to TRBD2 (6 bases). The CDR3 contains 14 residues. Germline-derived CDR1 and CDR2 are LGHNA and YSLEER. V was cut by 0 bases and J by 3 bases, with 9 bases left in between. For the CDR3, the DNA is TGCGCCAGCAGCCAAGATCGGGGGTACTACGAGCAGTACTTC. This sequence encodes CASSQDRGYYEQYF.

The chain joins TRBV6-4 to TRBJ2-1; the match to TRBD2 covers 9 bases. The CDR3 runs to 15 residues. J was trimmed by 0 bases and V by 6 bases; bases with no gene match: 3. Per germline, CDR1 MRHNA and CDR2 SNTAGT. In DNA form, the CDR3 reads TGTGCCAGCAGCCTAGCGGGGAGCTCCTACAATGAGCAGTTCTTC. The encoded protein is CASSLAGSSYNEQFF.

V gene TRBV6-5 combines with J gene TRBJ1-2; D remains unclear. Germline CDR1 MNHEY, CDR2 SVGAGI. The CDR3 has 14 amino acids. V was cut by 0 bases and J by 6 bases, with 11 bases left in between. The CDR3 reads CASSYSSQIHGYTF. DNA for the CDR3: TGTGCCAGCAGTTACTCGTCCCAGATTCATGGCTACACCTTC.

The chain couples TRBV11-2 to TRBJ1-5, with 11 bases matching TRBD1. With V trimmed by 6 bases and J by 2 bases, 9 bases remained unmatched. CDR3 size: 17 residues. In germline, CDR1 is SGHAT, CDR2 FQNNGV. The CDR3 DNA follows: TGTGCCAGCAGTTCCGGGACAGGGGGTAGAGGCAATCAGCCCCAGCATTTT. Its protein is CASSSGTGGRGNQPQHF.

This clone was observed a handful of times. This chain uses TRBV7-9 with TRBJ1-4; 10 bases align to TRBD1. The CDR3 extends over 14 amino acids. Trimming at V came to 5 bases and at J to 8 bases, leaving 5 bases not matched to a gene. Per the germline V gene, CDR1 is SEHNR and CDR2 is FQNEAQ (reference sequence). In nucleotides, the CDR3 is TGTGCCAGCAGCCCGGACAGGGGGGGCGAAAAACTGTTTTTT. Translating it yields CASSPDRGGEKLFF.

In nucleotides, the CDR3 is TGCGCCAGCAGCTTGGACAGATCTAACTATGGCTACACCTTC. As protein: CASSLDRSNYGYTF. This sequence joins TRBV5-1 and TRBJ1-2; D call uncertain. The CDR3 loop spans 14 amino acids. V gave up 0 bases and J gave up 0 bases, with 6 bases separating them. Germline V CDR1 and CDR2: SGHRS, YFSETQ.

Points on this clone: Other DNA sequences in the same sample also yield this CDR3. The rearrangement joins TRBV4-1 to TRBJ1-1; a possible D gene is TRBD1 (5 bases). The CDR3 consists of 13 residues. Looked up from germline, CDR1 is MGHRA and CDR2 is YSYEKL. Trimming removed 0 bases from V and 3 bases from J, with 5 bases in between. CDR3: CASSQDRDTEAFF. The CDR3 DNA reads TGCGCCAGCAGCCAAGACAGGGACACTGAAGCTTTCTTT.

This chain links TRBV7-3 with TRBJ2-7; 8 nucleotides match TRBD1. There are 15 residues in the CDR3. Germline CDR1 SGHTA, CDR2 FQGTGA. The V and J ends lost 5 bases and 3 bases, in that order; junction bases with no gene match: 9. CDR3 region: CASSPTRQGNYEQYF. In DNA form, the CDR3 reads TGTGCCAGCAGCCCCACAAGACAGGGGAACTACGAGCAGTACTTC.

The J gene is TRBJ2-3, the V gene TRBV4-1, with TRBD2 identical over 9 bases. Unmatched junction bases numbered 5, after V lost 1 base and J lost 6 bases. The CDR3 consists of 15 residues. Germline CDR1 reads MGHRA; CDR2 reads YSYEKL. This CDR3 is CASSQAAGGPDTQYF. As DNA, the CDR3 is TGCGCCAGCAGCCAAGCGGCGGGGGGGCCTGATACGCAGTATTTT.

CDR3 nucleotide sequence: TGTGCCAGCAGTTTAAAACAGGGGTGGATGAACACTGAAGCTTTCTTT. Protein product: CASSLKQGWMNTEAFF. The chain couples TRBV28 to TRBJ1-1; the match to TRBD1 covers 7 bases. The CDR3 has 16 residues. The junction had 6 bases not matched to a gene; V was cut back by 2 bases and J by 0 bases. The germline V gene encodes CDR1 MDHEN and CDR2 SYDVKM.

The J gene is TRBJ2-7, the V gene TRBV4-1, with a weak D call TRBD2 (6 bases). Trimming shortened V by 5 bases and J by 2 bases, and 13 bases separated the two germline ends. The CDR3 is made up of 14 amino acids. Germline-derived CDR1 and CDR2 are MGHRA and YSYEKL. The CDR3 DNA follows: TGCGCCAGCAGCGTCCGGGGGTGGACCTACGAGCAGTACTTC. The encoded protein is CASSVRGWTYEQYF.

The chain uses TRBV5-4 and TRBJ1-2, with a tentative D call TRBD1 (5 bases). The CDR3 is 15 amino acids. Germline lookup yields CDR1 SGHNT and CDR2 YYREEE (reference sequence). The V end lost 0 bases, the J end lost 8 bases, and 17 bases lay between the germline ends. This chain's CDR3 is CASSLASGGRGGYTF. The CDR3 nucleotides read TGTGCCAGCAGCTTGGCCTCGGGGGGAAGAGGCGGCTACACCTTC.